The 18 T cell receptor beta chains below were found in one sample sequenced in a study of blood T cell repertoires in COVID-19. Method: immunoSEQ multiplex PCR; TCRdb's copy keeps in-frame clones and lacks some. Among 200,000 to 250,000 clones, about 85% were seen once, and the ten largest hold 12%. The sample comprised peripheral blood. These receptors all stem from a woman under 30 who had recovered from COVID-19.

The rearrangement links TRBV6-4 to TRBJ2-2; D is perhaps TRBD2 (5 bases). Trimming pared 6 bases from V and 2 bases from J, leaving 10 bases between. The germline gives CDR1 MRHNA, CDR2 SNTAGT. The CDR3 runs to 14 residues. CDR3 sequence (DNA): TGTGCCAGCAGCCCGGGGTACAACACCGGGGAGCTGTTTTTT. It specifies CASSPGYNTGELFF.

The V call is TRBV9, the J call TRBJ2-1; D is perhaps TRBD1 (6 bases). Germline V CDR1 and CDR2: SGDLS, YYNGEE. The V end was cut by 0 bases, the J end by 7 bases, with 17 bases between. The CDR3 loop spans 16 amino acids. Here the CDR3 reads CASSVEGTRGANEQFF. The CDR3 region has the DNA TGTGCCAGCAGCGTAGAGGGGACACGGGGTGCGAATGAGCAGTTCTTC. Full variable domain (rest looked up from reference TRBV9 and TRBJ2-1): DSGVTQTPKHLITATGQRVTLRCSPRSGDLSVYWYQQSLDQGLQFLIQYYNGEERAKGNILERFSAQQFPDLHSELNLSSLELGDSALYFCASSVEGTRGANEQFFGPGTRLTVL.

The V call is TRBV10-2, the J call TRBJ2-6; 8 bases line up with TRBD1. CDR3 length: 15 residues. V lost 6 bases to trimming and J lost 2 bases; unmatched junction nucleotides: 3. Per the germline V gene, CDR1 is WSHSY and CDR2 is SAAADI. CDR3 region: CASSRTGTGANVLTF. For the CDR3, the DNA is TGCGCCAGCAGCCGGACAGGGACTGGGGCCAACGTCCTGACTTTC.

The CDR3 bases are TGTGCCAGCAGCCTATTACAGGGGGACAATCAGCCCCAGCATTTT. As protein: CASSLLQGDNQPQHF. J is TRBJ1-5 and V is TRBV11-3; TRBD1 aligns across 8 bases. The J segment lost 3 bases and the V segment lost 5 bases, leaving 6 bases of the junction unmatched. Germline values: CDR1 SGHNT, CDR2 YENEEA. The CDR3 length is 15 residues.

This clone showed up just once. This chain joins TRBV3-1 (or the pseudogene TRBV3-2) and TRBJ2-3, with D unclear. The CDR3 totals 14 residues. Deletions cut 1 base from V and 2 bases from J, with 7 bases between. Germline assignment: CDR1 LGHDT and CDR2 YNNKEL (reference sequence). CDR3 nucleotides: TGTGCCAGCAGCCAAGTGGCCATCACAGATACGCAGTATTTT. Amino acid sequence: CASSQVAITDTQYF.

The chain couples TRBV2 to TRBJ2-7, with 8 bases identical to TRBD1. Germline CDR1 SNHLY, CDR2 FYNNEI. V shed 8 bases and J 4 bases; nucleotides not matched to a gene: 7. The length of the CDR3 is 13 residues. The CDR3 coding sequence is TGTGCCAGCCGGGACAGGTATGAGTACGAGCAGTACTTC. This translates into CASRDRYEYEQYF. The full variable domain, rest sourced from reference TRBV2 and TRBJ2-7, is EPEVTQTPSHQVTQMGQEVILRCVPISNHLYFYWYRQILGQKVEFLVSFYNNEISEKSEIFDDQFSVERPDGSNFTLKIRSTKLEDSAMYFCASRDRYEYEQYFGPGTRLTVT.

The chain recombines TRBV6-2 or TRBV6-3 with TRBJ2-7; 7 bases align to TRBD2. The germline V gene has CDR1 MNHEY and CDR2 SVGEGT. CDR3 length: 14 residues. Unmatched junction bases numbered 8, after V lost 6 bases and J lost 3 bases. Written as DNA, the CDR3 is TGTGCCAGCAGCCCGGGACTACCATTCTACGAGCAGTACTTC. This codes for CASSPGLPFYEQYF.

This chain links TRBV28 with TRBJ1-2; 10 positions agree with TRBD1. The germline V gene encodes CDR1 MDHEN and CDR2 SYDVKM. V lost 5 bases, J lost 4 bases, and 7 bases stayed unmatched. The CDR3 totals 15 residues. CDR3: CASSLTGGALYGYTF. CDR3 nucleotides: TGTGCCAGCAGTCTGACAGGGGGCGCCCTCTATGGCTACACCTTC.

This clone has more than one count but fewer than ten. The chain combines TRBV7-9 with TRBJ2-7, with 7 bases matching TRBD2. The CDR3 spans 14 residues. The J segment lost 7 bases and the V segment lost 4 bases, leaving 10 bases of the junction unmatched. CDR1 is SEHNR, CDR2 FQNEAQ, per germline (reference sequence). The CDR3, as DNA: TGTGCCAGCAGCTACGGACTAGGTGTATGGGAGCAGTACTTC. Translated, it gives CASSYGLGVWEQYF. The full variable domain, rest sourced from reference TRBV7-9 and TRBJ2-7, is DTGVSQNPRHKITKRGQNVTFRCDPISEHNRLYWYRQTLGQGPEFLTYFQNEAQLEKSRLLSDRFSAERPKGSFSTLEIQRTEQGDSAMYLCASSYGLGVWEQYFGPGTRLTVT.

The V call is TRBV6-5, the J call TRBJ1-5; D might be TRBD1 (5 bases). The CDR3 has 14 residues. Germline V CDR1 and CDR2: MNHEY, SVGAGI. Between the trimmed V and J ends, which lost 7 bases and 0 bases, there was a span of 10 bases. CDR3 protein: CASNKDSSNQPQHF. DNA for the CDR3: TGTGCCAGCAATAAAGACAGTAGCAATCAGCCCCAGCATTTT.

The CDR3 is CASSLIGGQPQHF. DNA of the CDR3: TGTGCCAGCAGCTTGATTGGCGGGCAGCCCCAGCATTTT. The V gene is TRBV5-5, the J gene TRBJ1-5; the D is unclear. Germline-derived CDR1 and CDR2 are SGHKS and YYEKEE (reference sequence). With 1 base removed from V and 7 bases from J, the gap between germline ends came to 9 bases. The CDR3 has 13 residues.

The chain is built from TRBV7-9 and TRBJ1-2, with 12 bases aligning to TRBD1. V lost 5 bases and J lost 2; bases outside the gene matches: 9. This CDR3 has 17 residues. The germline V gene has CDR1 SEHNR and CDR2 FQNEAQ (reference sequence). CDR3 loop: CASSPQGGQGANYGYTF. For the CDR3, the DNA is TGTGCCAGCAGCCCCCAGGGGGGACAGGGGGCCAACTATGGCTACACCTTC.

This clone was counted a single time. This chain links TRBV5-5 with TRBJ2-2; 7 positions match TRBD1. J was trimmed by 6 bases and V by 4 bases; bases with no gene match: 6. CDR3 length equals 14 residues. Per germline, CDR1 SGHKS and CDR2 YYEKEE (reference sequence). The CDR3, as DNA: TGTGCCAGCAGCCAAATGACAGGGCCCGGGGAGCTGTTTTTT. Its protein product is CASSQMTGPGELFF. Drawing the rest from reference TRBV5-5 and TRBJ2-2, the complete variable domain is DAGVTQSPTHLIKTRGQQVTLRCSPISGHKSVSWYQQVLGQGPQFIFQYYEKEERGRGNFPDRFSARQFPNYSSELNVNALLLGDSALYLCASSQMTGPGELFFGEGSRLTVL.

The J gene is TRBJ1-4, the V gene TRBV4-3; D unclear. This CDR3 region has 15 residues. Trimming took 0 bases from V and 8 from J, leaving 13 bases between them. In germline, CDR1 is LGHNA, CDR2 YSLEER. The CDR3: CASSQDPGPGEKLFF. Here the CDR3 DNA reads TGCGCCAGCAGCCAAGATCCTGGGCCGGGGGAAAAACTGTTTTTT.

The CDR3 bases are TGTGCCAGCAGTTTATTCGGGGTGACGGCTATCGGCTACACCTTC. Translated: CASSLFGVTAIGYTF. The V gene is TRBV27, the J gene TRBJ1-2; D ambiguous. V lost 1 base, J lost 8 bases, and 17 bases lay in between. The CDR3 runs 15 residues. Germline CDR1 reads MNHEY; CDR2 reads SMNVEV (reference sequence).

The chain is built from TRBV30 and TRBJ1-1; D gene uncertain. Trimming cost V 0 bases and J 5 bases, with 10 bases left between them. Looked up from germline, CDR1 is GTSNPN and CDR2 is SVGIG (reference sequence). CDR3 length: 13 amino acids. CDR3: CAWSVSVDTEAFF. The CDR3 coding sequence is TGTGCCTGGAGTGTATCTGTAGATACTGAAGCTTTCTTT.

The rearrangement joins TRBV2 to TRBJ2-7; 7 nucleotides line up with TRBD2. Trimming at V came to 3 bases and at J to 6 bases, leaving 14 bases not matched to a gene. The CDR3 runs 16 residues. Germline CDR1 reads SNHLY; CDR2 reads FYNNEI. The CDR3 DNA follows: TGTGCCAGCAGTGACCGACTAGCCCTCCTCCTCGGCGAGCAGTACTTC. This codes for CASSDRLALLLGEQYF.

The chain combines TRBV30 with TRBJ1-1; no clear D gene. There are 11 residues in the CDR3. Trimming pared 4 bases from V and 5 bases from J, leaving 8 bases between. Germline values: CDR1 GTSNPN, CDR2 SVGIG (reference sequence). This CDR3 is CAWTGRTEAFF. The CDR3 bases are TGTGCCTGGACAGGTCGGACTGAAGCTTTCTTT.